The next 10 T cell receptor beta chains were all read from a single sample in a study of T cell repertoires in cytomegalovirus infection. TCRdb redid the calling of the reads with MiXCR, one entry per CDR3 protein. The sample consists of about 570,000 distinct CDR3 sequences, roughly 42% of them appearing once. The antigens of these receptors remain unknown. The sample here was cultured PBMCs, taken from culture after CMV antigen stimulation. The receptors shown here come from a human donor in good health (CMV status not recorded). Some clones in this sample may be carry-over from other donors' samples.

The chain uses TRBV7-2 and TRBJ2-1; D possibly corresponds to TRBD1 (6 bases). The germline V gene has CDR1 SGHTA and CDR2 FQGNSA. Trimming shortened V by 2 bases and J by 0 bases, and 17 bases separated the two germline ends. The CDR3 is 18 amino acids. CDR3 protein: CASSLNRAHRSSYNEQFF. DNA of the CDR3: TGTGCCAGCAGCTTAAACAGGGCCCACCGCAGCTCCTACAATGAGCAGTTCTTC.

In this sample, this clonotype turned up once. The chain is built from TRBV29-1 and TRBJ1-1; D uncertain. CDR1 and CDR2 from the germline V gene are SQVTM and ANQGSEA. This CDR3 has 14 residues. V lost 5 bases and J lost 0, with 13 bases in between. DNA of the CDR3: TGCAGCGTTTCTCCCAGGCTACTGAACACTGAAGCTTTCTTT. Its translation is CSVSPRLLNTEAFF.

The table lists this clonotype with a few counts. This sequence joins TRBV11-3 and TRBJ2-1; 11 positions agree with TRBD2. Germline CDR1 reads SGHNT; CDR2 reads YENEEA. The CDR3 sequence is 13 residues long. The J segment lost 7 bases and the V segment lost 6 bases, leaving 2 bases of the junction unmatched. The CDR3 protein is CASSRLAGNEQFF. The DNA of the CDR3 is TGTGCCAGCAGTCGACTAGCGGGGAATGAGCAGTTCTTC.

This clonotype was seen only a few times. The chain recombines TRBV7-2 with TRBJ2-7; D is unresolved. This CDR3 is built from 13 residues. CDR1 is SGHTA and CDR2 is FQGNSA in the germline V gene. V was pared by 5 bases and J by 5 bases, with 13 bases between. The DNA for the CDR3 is TGTGCCAGCAGCCTCCCCAGCGACCACGAGCAGTACTTC. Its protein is CASSLPSDHEQYF.

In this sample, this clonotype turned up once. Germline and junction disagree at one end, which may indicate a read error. CDR3 protein: CASSADGMRPTAVNF. The CDR3 DNA reads as TGCGCCAGCAGCGCGGACGGGATGAGACCTACAGCAGTGAACTTC. This chain connects TRBV5-1 to TRBJ2-7, with D possibly TRBD2 on 5 matching bases. Germline lookup yields CDR1 SGHRS and CDR2 YFSETQ. CDR3 length equals 15 residues.

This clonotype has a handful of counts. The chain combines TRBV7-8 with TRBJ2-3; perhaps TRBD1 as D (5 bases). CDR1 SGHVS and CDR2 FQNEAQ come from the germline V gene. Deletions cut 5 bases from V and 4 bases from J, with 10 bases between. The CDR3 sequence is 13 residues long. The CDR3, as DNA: TGTGCCAGCAGCATTGGGGCCCCAGATACGCAGTATTTT. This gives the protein CASSIGAPDTQYF.

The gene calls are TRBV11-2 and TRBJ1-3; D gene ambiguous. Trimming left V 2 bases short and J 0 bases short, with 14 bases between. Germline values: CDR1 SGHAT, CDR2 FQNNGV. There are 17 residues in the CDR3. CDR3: CASSLMAPLPSGNTIYF. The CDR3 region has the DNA TGTGCCAGCAGCTTAATGGCCCCGCTACCCTCTGGAAACACCATATATTTT.

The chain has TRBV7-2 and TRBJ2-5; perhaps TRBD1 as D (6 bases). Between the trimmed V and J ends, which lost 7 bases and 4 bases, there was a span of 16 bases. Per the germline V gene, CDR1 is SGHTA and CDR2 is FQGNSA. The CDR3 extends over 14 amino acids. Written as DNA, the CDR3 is TGTGCCAGCACCGGACCGGGACAACCAGAGACCCAGTACTTC. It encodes CASTGPGQPETQYF. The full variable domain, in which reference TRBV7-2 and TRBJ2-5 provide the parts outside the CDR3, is GAGVSQSPSNKVTEKGKDVELRCDPISGHTALYWYRQSLGQGLEFLIYFQGNSAPDKSGLPSDRFSAERTGGSVSTLTIQRTQQEDSAVYLCASTGPGQPETQYFGPGTRLLVL.

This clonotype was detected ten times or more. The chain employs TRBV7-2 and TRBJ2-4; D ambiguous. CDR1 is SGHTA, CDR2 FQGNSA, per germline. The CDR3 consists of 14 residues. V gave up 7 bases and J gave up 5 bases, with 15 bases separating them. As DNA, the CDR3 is TGTGCCAGCATCAACGGTCCGGGCGAAAACATTCAGTACTTC. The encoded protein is CASINGPGENIQYF.

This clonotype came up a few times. For the CDR3, the DNA is TGTGCCAGCAGTGAAAGGACAGGACTCGGAACATATAGCAATCAGCCCCAGCATTTT. Translated, it gives CASSERTGLGTYSNQPQHF. V gene TRBV6-1 combines with J gene TRBJ1-5, with TRBD1 matching over 7 bases. The CDR3 extends over 19 amino acids. With 2 bases clipped from V and 0 bases from J, the junction kept 13 bases outside the gene matches. Per germline, CDR1 MNHNS and CDR2 SASEGT.